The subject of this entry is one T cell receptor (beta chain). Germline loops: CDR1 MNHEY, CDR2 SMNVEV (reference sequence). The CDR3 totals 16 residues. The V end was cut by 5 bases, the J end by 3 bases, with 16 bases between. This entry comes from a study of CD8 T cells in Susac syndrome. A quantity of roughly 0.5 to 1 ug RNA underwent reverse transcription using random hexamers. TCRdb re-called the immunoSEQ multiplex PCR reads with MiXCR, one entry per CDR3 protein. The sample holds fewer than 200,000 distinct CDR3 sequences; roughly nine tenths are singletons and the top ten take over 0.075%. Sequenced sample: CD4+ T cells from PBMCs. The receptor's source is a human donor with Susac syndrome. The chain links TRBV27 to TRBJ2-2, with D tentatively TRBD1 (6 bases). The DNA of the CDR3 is TGTGCCAGCAGTCTGGGAAACAGGGTCTACACCGGGGAGCTGTTTTTT. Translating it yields CASSLGNRVYTGELFF.